A single sample gave rise to the 16 T cell receptor beta chains below, sequenced in a study of tumor-infiltrating lymphocytes in localized non-small cell lung cancer. Profiling relied on immunoSEQ multiplex PCR, and the TCRdb table lists in-frame clones only, not all of them. This sample has tens of thousands of clones; around 73% occur once, and the top ten carry under 6.5%. Sequencing used lung tumor tissue. The receptors here all came from a human donor with non-small cell lung cancer.

The chain's CDR3 is CASSLRAGNYGYTF. The DNA of the CDR3 is TGTGCCAGCAGCTTACGGGCAGGGAACTATGGCTACACCTTC. J is TRBJ1-2 and V is TRBV7-8; the D gene is possibly TRBD1 (5 bases). The CDR3 consists of 14 residues. Germline CDR1 SGHVS, CDR2 FQNEAQ. The ends were cut back, 2 bases at V and 2 bases at J, with 9 bases in the middle.

The J gene is TRBJ2-3, the V gene TRBV6-6; TRBD1 aligns across 9 bases. Trimming cost V 2 bases and J 6 bases; bases outside gene matches: 6. Germline V lookup: CDR1 MNHNY, CDR2 SVGAGI (reference sequence). This CDR3 is 15 amino acids long. The CDR3 loop reads CASSYGDRVSDTQYF. CDR3 sequence (DNA): TGTGCCAGCAGTTACGGGGACAGGGTGTCCGATACGCAGTATTTT.

The rearrangement joins TRBV11-2 to TRBJ2-1; D gene uncertain. Trimming took 0 bases from V and 9 from J, leaving 6 bases between them. CDR3 length equals 12 residues. Germline CDR1 reads SGHAT; CDR2 reads FQNNGV. CDR3 in DNA: TGTGCCAGCAGCTTAGAAGGGATTGAGCAGTTCTTC. Translation gives CASSLEGIEQFF.

This chain connects TRBV11-2 to TRBJ2-4; 8 bases line up with TRBD2. This CDR3 has 15 residues. V lost 5 bases to trimming and J lost 2 bases; unmatched junction nucleotides: 5. Germline CDR1 SGHAT, CDR2 FQNNGV. CDR3 nucleotide sequence: TGTGCCAGCAGCCCAGCGGGGGCCACCAAAAACATTCAGTACTTC. Translating gives CASSPAGATKNIQYF.

The chain couples TRBV7-2 to TRBJ1-2; weak D call: TRBD1 (6 bases). V was cut by 0 bases and J by 1 base, with 12 bases left in between. Germline-derived CDR1 and CDR2 are SGHTA and FQGNSA. CDR3 length: 16 residues. The CDR3 loop is CASSLARTVNNYGYTF. The CDR3 bases are TGTGCCAGCAGCTTAGCTCGGACAGTGAATAACTATGGCTACACCTTC.

This sequence joins TRBV29-1 and TRBJ1-2; 9 bases are shared with TRBD1. CDR3 length: 14 residues. Germline values: CDR1 SQVTM, CDR2 ANQGSEA. The ends lost 6 bases at V and 2 bases at J; junction bases unmatched: 7. The CDR3 protein is CSVGDRAINYGYTF. As DNA, the CDR3 is TGCAGCGTAGGGGACAGGGCTATAAACTATGGCTACACCTTC.

This clone is medium-sized (0.01 to 0.1%) in the sample. The V and J genes are TRBV10-1 and TRBJ2-3; D not resolved. CDR3 length equals 14 residues. CDR1 and CDR2 (germline): WNHNN, SYGVQD (reference sequence). V lost 7 bases and J 0 bases, leaving 11 bases between the germline ends. The CDR3 is CASKESFSTDTQYF. The DNA of the CDR3 is TGCGCCAGCAAGGAGAGTTTCAGCACAGATACGCAGTATTTT.

This sequence joins TRBV11-2 and TRBJ1-1; tentatively, D is TRBD1 (5 bases). The ends were cut back, 1 base at V and 1 base at J, with 7 bases in the middle. The CDR3 sequence is 14 residues long. CDR1 is SGHAT, CDR2 FQNNGV, per germline. CDR3 sequence: CASSLAGWNTEAFF. In DNA, the CDR3 is TGTGCCAGCAGCTTAGCAGGGTGGAACACTGAAGCTTTCTTT.

J is TRBJ2-3 and V is TRBV7-7; tentative D call: TRBD2 (5 bases). The CDR3 is 13 residues long. With 5 bases removed from V and 2 bases from J, the gap between germline ends came to 8 bases. Germline V gene lookup returns CDR1 SSHAT and CDR2 FNYEAQ (reference sequence). CDR3 nucleotides: TGTGCCAGCAGCAGAGGGATCACAGATACGCAGTATTTT. This translates into CASSRGITDTQYF.

V and J are TRBV19 and TRBJ2-2; 9 positions agree with TRBD2. The CDR3 is 15 residues long. The junction had 3 bases not matched to a gene; V was cut back by 3 bases and J by 4 bases. Germline CDR1 LNHDA, CDR2 SQIVND (reference sequence). The CDR3: CASSIGLASTGELFF. DNA for the CDR3: TGTGCCAGTAGTATCGGACTAGCGTCCACCGGGGAGCTGTTTTTT. Full variable domain (outside the CDR3, taken from reference TRBV19 and TRBJ2-2): DGGITQSPKYLFRKEGQNVTLSCEQNLNHDAMYWYRQDPGQGLRLIYYSQIVNDFQKGDIAEGYSVSREKKESFPLTVTSAQKNPTAFYLCASSIGLASTGELFFGEGSRLTVL.

This chain links TRBV4-1 with TRBJ1-2, with 9 positions matching TRBD1. Germline CDR1 reads MGHRA; CDR2 reads YSYEKL. V shed 3 bases, J shed 5 bases, and the junction held 7 bases outside the gene matches. The CDR3 contains 15 residues. This CDR3 reads CASSHISTGGYGYTF. The CDR3 nucleotides read TGCGCCAGCAGCCACATTTCGACAGGGGGTTATGGCTACACCTTC.

The chain links TRBV5-1 to TRBJ2-2; 7 nucleotides line up with TRBD1. The V gene end was trimmed by 1 base and the J gene end by 0 bases; junction bases not matched to a gene: 3. CDR1 is SGHRS, CDR2 YFSETQ, per germline. There are 16 residues in the CDR3. As DNA, the CDR3 is TGCGCCAGCAGCTTGCACGGGACAGCGAACACCGGGGAGCTGTTTTTT. It specifies CASSLHGTANTGELFF.

The chain is built from TRBV4-1 and TRBJ1-1; unclear D gene. Germline V lookup: CDR1 MGHRA, CDR2 YSYEKL. The CDR3 extends over 12 amino acids. V was pared by 5 bases and J by 7 bases, with 11 bases between. The CDR3 DNA reads TGCGCCAGCAGCTCTGGCGGGTATGAAGCTTTCTTT. It translates to CASSSGGYEAFF.

This sequence joins TRBV4-3 and TRBJ2-2; possibly TRBD1 or TRBD2 for D (6 bases each). Trimming stripped 0 bases from V and 4 bases from J, with 12 bases between. This CDR3 contains 16 residues. Germline CDR1 and CDR2: LGHNA and YSLEER. CDR3 sequence: CASSQDQGRITGELFF. The CDR3 coding sequence is TGCGCCAGCAGCCAAGATCAGGGGAGGATCACCGGGGAGCTGTTTTTT.

The J gene is TRBJ2-1, the V gene TRBV19, with TRBD1 matching over 12 bases. In germline, CDR1 is LNHDA, CDR2 SQIVND (reference sequence). Trimming removed 8 bases from V and 9 bases from J; junction bases left unmatched: 14. This CDR3 is built from 16 residues. DNA of the CDR3: TGTGCCAGTCAAAACCCGGGACAGGGGGCTTCGGGTGAGCAGTTCTTC. Its translation: CASQNPGQGASGEQFF. Together with reference TRBV19 and TRBJ2-1, the CDR3 gives the full variable domain: DGGITQSPKYLFRKEGQNVTLSCEQNLNHDAMYWYRQDPGQGLRLIYYSQIVNDFQKGDIAEGYSVSREKKESFPLTVTSAQKNPTAFYLCASQNPGQGASGEQFFGPGTRLTVL.

By its share, this clone is medium-sized (0.01 to 0.1%). The chain carries TRBV10-3 and TRBJ1-2; the D is unclear. V was pared by 2 bases and J by 6 bases, with 10 bases between. CDR1 ENHRY and CDR2 SYGVKD come from the germline V gene. The CDR3 is 13 amino acids. The CDR3 DNA sequence: TGTGCCATCAGTGAGGGAGCCGCGCATGGCTACACCTTC. The encoded protein is CAISEGAAHGYTF.